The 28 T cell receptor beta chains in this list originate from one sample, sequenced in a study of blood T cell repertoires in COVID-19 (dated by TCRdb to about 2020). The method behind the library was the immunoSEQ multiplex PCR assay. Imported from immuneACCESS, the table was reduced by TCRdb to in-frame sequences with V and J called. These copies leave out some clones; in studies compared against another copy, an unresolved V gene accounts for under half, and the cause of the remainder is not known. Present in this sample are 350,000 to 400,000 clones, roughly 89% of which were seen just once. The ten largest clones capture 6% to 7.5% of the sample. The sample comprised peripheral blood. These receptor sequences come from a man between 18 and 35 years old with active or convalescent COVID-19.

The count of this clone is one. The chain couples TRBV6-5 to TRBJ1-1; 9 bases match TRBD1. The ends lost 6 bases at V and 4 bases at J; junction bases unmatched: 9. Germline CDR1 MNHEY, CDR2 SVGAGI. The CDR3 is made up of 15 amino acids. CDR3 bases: TGTGCCAGCAGGGAGCGACAGGGGGGAGGCACTGAAGCTTTCTTT. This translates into CASRERQGGGTEAFF.

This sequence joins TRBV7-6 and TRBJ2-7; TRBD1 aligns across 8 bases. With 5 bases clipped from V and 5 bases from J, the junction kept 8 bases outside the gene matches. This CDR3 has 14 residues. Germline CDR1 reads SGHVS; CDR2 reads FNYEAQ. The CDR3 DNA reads TGTGCCAGCAGCCAAGGACAGGGTCAGGACGAGCAGTACTTC. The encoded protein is CASSQGQGQDEQYF. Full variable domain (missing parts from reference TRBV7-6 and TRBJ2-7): GAGVSQSPRYKVTKRGQDVALRCDPISGHVSLYWYRQALGQGPEFLTYFNYEAQQDKSGLPNDRFSAERPEGSISTLTIQRTEQRDSAMYRCASSQGQGQDEQYFGPGTRLTVT.

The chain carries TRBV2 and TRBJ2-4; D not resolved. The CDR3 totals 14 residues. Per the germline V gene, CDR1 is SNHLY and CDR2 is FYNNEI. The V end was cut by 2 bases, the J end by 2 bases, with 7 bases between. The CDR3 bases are TGTGCCAGCAGTGAAAGCGTACCCAAAAACATTCAGTACTTC. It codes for CASSESVPKNIQYF. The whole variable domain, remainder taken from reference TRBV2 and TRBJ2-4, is EPEVTQTPSHQVTQMGQEVILRCVPISNHLYFYWYRQILGQKVEFLVSFYNNEISEKSEIFDDQFSVERPDGSNFTLKIRSTKLEDSAMYFCASSESVPKNIQYFGAGTRLSVL.

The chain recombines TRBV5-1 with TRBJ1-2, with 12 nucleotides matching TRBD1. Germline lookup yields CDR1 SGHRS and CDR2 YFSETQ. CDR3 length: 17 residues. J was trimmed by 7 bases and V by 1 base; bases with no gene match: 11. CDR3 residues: CASSLNRDRGRESGYTF. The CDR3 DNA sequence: TGCGCCAGCAGCTTGAACCGGGACAGGGGGCGTGAGAGTGGCTACACCTTC.

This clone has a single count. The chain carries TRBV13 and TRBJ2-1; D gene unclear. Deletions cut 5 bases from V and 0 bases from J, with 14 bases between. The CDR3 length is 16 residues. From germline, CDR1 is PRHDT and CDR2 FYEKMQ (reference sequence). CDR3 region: CASSPPHGRSYNEQFF. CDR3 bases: TGTGCCAGCAGCCCCCCCCACGGTCGCTCCTACAATGAGCAGTTCTTC.

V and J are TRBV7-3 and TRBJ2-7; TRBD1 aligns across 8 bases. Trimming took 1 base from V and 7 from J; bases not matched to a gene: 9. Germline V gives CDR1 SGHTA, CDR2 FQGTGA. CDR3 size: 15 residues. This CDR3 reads CASSLRPDRVGEQYF. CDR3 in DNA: TGTGCCAGCAGCTTAAGGCCGGACAGGGTCGGGGAGCAGTACTTC.

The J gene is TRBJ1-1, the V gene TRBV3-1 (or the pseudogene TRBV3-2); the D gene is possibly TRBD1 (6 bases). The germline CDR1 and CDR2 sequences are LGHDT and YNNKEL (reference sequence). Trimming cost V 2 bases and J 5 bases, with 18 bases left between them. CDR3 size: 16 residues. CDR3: CASSQTTGGWGTEAFF. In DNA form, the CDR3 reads TGTGCCAGCAGCCAAACGACGGGGGGCTGGGGGACTGAAGCTTTCTTT.

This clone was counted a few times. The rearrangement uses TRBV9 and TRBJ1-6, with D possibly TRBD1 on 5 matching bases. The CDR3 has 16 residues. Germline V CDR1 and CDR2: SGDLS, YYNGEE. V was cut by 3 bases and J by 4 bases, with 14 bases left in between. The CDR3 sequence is CASSAVVGVYNSPLHF. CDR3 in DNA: TGTGCCAGCAGCGCCGTGGTAGGGGTTTATAATTCACCCCTCCACTTT.

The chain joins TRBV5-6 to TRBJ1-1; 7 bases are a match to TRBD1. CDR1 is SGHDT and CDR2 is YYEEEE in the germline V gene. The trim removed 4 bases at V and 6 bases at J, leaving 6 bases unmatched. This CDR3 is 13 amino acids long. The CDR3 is CASSPRQGPEAFF. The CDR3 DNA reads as TGTGCCAGCAGCCCCAGACAGGGACCTGAAGCTTTCTTT.

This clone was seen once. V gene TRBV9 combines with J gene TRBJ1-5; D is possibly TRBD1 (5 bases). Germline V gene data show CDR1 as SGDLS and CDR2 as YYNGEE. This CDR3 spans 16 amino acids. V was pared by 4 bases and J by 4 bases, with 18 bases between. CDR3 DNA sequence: TGTGCCAGCAGCCGGGGGGGACCCGCGGGTAATCAGCCCCAGCATTTT. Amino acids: CASSRGGPAGNQPQHF.

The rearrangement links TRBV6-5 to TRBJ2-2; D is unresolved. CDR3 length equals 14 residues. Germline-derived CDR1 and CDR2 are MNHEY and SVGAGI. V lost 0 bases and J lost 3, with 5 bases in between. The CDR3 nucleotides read TGTGCCAGCAGTTACTCCCCAGACACCGGGGAGCTGTTTTTT. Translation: CASSYSPDTGELFF.

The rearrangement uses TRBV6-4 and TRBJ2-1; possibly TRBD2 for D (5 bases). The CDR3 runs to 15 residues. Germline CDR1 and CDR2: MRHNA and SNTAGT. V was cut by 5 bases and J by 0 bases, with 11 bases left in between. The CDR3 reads CASSLDFSSYNEQFF. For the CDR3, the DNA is TGTGCCAGCAGTCTGGACTTCAGCTCCTACAATGAGCAGTTCTTC.

CDR3 residues: CASSPGGGELFF. The CDR3 DNA reads as TGTGCCAGTAGTCCGGGAGGCGGGGAGCTGTTTTTT. V and J are TRBV19 and TRBJ2-2, with 7 positions matching TRBD2. The J segment lost 7 bases and the V segment lost 5 bases, leaving 1 base of the junction unmatched. The CDR3 is made up of 12 amino acids. Germline CDR1 LNHDA, CDR2 SQIVND (reference sequence).

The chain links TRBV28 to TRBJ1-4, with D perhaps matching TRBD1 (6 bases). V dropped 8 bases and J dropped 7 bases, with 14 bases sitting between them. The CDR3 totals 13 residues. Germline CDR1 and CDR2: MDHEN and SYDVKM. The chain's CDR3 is CASEGVRGEKLFF. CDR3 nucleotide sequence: TGTGCCAGCGAGGGGGTTAGAGGTGAAAAACTGTTTTTT.

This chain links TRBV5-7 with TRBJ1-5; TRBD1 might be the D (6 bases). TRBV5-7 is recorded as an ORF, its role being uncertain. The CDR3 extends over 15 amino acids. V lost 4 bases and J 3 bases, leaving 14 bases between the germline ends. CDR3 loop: CASSRSWTVNQPQHF. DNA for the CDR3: TGTGCCAGCAGCCGATCCTGGACAGTCAATCAGCCCCAGCATTTT.

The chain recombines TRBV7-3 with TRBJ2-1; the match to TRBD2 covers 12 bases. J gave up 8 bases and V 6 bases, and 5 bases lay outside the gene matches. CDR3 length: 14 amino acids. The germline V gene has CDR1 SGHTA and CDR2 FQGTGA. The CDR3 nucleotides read TGTGCCAGCAGTAGGGGACTAGCGGGTGATGAGCAGTTCTTC. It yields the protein CASSRGLAGDEQFF.

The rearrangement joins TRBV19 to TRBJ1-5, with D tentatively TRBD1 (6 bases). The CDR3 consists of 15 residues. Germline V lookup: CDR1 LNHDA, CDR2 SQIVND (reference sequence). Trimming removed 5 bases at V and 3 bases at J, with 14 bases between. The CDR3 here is CASSVQTGLNQPQHF. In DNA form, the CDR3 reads TGTGCCAGTAGTGTACAGACAGGACTCAATCAGCCCCAGCATTTT.

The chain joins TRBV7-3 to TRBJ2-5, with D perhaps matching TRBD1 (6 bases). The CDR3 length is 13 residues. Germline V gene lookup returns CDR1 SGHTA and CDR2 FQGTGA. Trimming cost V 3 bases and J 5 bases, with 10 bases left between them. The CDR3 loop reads CASSLRGSETQYF. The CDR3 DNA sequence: TGTGCCAGCAGCTTGAGGGGGTCGGAGACCCAGTACTTC.

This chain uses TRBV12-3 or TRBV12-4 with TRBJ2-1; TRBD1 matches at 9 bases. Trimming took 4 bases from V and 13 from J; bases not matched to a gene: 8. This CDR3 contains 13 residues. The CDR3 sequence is CASSSNRGPIQFF. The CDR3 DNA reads TGTGCCAGCAGTTCAAACAGGGGGCCCATTCAGTTCTTC.

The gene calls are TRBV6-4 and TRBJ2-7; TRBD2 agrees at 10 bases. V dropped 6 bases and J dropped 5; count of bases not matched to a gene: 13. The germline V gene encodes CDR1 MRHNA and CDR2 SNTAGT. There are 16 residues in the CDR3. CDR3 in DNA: TGTGCCAGCAGGACTAGCGGGTCCTCGGATCCTGACGAGCAGTACTTC. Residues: CASRTSGSSDPDEQYF.

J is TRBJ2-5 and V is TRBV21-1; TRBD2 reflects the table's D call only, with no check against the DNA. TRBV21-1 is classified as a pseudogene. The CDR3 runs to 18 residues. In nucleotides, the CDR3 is TGTGCCAGCGAAAGACCGGGACTAGCGGTTCCTGGGGAAGAGACCCAGTACTTC. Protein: CASERPGLAVPGEETQYF.

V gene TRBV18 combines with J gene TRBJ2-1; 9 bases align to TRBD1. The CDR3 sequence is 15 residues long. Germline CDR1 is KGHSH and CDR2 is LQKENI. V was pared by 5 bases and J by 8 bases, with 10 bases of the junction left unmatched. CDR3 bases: TGTGCCAGCTCAGTCGACAGGGGGGTAAGGGATGAGCAGTTCTTC. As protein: CASSVDRGVRDEQFF. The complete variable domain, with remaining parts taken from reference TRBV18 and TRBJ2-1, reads NAGVMQNPRHLVRRRGQEARLRCSPMKGHSHVYWYRQLPEEGLKFMVYLQKENIIDESGMPKERFSAEFPKEGPSILRIQQVVRGDSAAYFCASSVDRGVRDEQFFGPGTRLTVL.

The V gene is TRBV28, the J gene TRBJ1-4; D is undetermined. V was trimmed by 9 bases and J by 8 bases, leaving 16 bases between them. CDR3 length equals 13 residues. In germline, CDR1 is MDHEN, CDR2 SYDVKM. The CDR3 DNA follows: TGTGCCAGTAGGGCTATGGTAGCGGAAAAACTGTTTTTT. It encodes CASRAMVAEKLFF. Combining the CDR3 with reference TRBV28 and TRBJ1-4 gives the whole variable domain DVKVTQSSRYLVKRTGEKVFLECVQDMDHENMFWYRQDPGLGLRLIYFSYDVKMKEKGDIPEGYSVSREKKERFSLILESASTNQTSMYLCASRAMVAEKLFFGSGTQLSVL.

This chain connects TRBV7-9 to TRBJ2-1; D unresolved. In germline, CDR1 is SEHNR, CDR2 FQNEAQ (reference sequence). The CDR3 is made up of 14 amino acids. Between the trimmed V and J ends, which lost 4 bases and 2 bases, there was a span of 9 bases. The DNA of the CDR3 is TGTGCCAGCAGCTCCTACCGGGCCTACAATGAGCAGTTCTTC. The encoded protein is CASSSYRAYNEQFF.

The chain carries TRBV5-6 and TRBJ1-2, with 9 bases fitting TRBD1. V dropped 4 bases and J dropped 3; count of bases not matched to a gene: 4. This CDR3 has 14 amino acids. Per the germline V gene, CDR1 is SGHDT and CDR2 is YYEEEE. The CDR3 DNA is TGTGCCAGCAGCCTAGGGGACAGGGACTATGGCTACACCTTC. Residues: CASSLGDRDYGYTF.

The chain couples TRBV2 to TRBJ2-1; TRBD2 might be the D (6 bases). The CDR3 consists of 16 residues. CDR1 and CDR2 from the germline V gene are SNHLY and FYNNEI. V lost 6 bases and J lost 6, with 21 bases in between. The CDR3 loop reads CASSRNGERGGNEQFF. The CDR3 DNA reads TGTGCCAGCAGCCGAAACGGGGAGAGGGGAGGCAATGAGCAGTTCTTC.

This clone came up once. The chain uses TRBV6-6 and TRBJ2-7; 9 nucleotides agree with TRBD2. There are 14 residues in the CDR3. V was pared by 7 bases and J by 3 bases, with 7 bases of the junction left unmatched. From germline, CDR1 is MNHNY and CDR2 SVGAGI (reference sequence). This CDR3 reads CASIESGRIYEQYF. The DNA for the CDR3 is TGTGCCAGCATCGAGAGCGGGAGGATCTACGAGCAGTACTTC.

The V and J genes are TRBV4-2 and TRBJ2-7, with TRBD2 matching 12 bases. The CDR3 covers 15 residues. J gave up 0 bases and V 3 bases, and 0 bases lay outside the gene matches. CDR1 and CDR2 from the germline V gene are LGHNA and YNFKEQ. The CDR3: CASSQTSGGSYEQYF. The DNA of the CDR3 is TGTGCCAGCAGCCAGACTAGCGGGGGCTCCTACGAGCAGTACTTC.